These 29 T cell receptor beta chains were sequenced from one sample in a study of T cell repertoires in cytomegalovirus infection. Using its own MiXCR run on the reads, TCRdb lists one record per CDR3 protein. The sample lists 700,000 to 850,000 distinct CDR3 sequences, 30% to 35% seen once, with 9.5% to 15% in the top ten. Their antigens remain unidentified. The specimen comprised cultured CD8+ T cells from PBMCs, sampled from culture after CMV antigen stimulation. The source is a human donor in good health (CMV status not recorded). Some clones in this sample may be carry-over from other donors' samples.

The chain combines TRBV7-6 with TRBJ1-4; the match to TRBD1 covers 7 bases. The CDR3 length is 14 residues. Germline V lookup: CDR1 SGHVS, CDR2 FNYEAQ. V shed 4 bases and J 4 bases; nucleotides not matched to a gene: 3. CDR3 sequence: CASSSTGVNEKLFF. The CDR3 DNA follows: TGTGCCAGCAGCTCAACAGGGGTTAATGAAAAACTGTTTTTT.

Worth noting for this clonotype: This may stem from a read error, because a much larger clone lies one nucleotide away. V and J are TRBV7-3 and TRBJ2-1; 8 bases match TRBD2. The CDR3 totals 16 residues. Per the germline V gene, CDR1 is SGHTA and CDR2 is FQGTGA. The CDR3 bases are TGTGCCAACAGCCTAACCGGGGGGGCCTGGGGCAATGAGCAGTTCTTC. Translated, it gives CANSLTGGAWGNEQFF.

V usage is TRBV5-8 and J usage is TRBJ1-1; perhaps TRBD1 as D (6 bases). The CDR3 contains 15 residues. V was cut by 1 base and J by 4 bases, with 14 bases left in between. Germline CDR1 reads SGHTS; CDR2 reads YDEGEE. The CDR3 sequence is CASSLWQGPITEAFF. CDR3 DNA: TGTGCCAGCAGCTTGTGGCAGGGGCCTATCACTGAAGCTTTCTTT.

The chain employs TRBV7-6 and TRBJ2-2, with 9 bases identical to TRBD1. Germline V gives CDR1 SGHVS, CDR2 FNYEAQ. Trimming removed 5 bases from V and 5 bases from J; junction bases left unmatched: 6. The CDR3 loop spans 15 amino acids. The CDR3 DNA is TGTGCCAGCAGCCCTTCGGGGACAGGGACCGGGGAGCTGTTTTTT. It yields the protein CASSPSGTGTGELFF.

The chain links TRBV12-3 or TRBV12-4 to TRBJ2-7; a possible D gene is TRBD2 (6 bases). V lost 2 bases, J lost 3 bases, and 14 bases lay in between. The length of the CDR3 is 15 residues. The DNA for the CDR3 is TGTGCCAGCAGTTTAAGGAGGGGTAGGGGCTACGAGCAGTACGTC. This codes for CASSLRRGRGYEQYV.

This clonotype was seen more than once but under ten times. The rearrangement links TRBV7-6 to TRBJ1-1; D unresolved. The CDR3 totals 11 residues. The germline V and J ends were trimmed by 6 bases and 6 bases, with 8 bases remaining between them. Germline lookup yields CDR1 SGHVS and CDR2 FNYEAQ. CDR3 protein: CASSFSPEAFF. CDR3 bases: TGTGCCAGCAGTTTCTCCCCTGAAGCTTTCTTT.

This clonotype occurred many times. The DNA of the CDR3 is TGCGCCAGCAGCTTGAGGCAGGCGGACTACGAGCAGTACTTC. It codes for CASSLRQADYEQYF. The chain uses TRBV5-1 and TRBJ2-7; D unclear. V was cut by 1 base and J by 3 bases, with 11 bases left in between. Germline assignment: CDR1 SGHRS and CDR2 YFSETQ. The CDR3 covers 14 residues.

The J gene is TRBJ2-1, the V gene TRBV7-3; 9 nucleotides agree with TRBD2. Per the germline V gene, CDR1 is SGHTA and CDR2 is FQGTGA. The V segment lost 5 bases and the J segment 8 bases; nucleotides outside the gene matches: 13. CDR3 length equals 16 residues. The CDR3 DNA is TGTGCCAGCAGCCCGGCGGGGGGGCCGTCATCCGATGAGCAGTTCTTC. Translating it yields CASSPAGGPSSDEQFF. Complete variable domain (other parts from reference TRBV7-3 and TRBJ2-1): GAGVSQTPSNKVTEKGKYVELRCDPISGHTALYWYRQSLGQGPEFLIYFQGTGAADDSGLPNDRFFAVRPEGSVSTLKIQRTERGDSAVYLCASSPAGGPSSDEQFFGPGTRLTVL.

This clonotype was detected a few times. The rearrangement uses TRBV19 and TRBJ2-1, with TRBD2 identical over 10 bases. Germline V CDR1 and CDR2: LNHDA, SQIVND (reference sequence). Trimming at V came to 3 bases and at J to 7 bases, leaving 9 bases not matched to a gene. The CDR3 totals 16 residues. As DNA, the CDR3 is TGTGCCAGTAGTATCTCGACTAGCGGGCTCGGTAATGAGCAGTTCTTC. Its protein product is CASSISTSGLGNEQFF.

The chain joins TRBV12-3 or TRBV12-4 to TRBJ1-1; D remains unclear. CDR3 length equals 14 residues. The V end lost 6 bases, the J end lost 9 bases, and 20 bases lay between the germline ends. CDR3 DNA sequence: TGTGCCAGCAGCCCTTACTGGGGTCGGACTAAAGCTTTCTTT. Protein sequence: CASSPYWGRTKAFF.

This clonotype showed up many times. The rearrangement joins TRBV12-3 or TRBV12-4 to TRBJ2-3; D is unresolved. The length of the CDR3 is 13 residues. Deletions cut 3 bases from V and 3 bases from J, with 7 bases between. CDR3 nucleotides: TGTGCCAGCAGTTTTTCTCGAACAGATACGCAGTATTTT. Protein: CASSFSRTDTQYF.

This clonotype was observed once. This chain joins TRBV24-1 and TRBJ2-1; D not resolved. V was shortened by 4 bases and J by 8 bases, with 14 bases between the two germline ends. CDR1 is KGHDR and CDR2 is SFDVKD in the germline V gene. The CDR3 covers 14 residues. The CDR3, as DNA: TGTGCCACCAGTGACCGAGAAGGAGTCCATGAGCAGTTCTTC. Protein sequence: CATSDREGVHEQFF.

The chain is built from TRBV19 and TRBJ2-2, with 7 nucleotides matching TRBD2. CDR1 is LNHDA, CDR2 SQIVND, per germline (reference sequence). CDR3 size: 14 residues. Trimming cost V 6 bases and J 2 bases; bases outside gene matches: 3. DNA of the CDR3: TGTGCCAGTAGATCAGCGGGAAACACCGGGGAGCTGTTTTTT. It is translated as CASRSAGNTGELFF.

Only one count was recorded for this clonotype. The CDR3 coding sequence is TGTGCCAGCAGTTACTCGATCGGGGGGTTCGACAATGAGCAGTTCTTC. This encodes CASSYSIGGFDNEQFF. The rearrangement uses TRBV6-6 and TRBJ2-1; 7 bases map to TRBD2. Per the germline V gene, CDR1 is MNHNY and CDR2 is SVGAGI (reference sequence). The CDR3 has 16 amino acids. The ends lost 0 bases at V and 5 bases at J; junction bases unmatched: 7.

The chain is built from TRBV24-1 and TRBJ1-3; no clear D. V was cut by 4 bases and J by 2 bases, with 20 bases left in between. Germline V gene sequence: CDR1 KGHDR, CDR2 SFDVKD. The CDR3 extends over 18 amino acids. CDR3 DNA sequence: TGTGCCACCAGTGAACCTGCGAGCGGGCAGAGGCCTGGAAACACCATATATTTT. Its protein product is CATSEPASGQRPGNTIYF.

The CDR3 protein is CASSEAVVEQFF. Here the CDR3 DNA reads TGCGCCAGCAGTGAGGCCGTGGTTGAGCAGTTCTTC. J is TRBJ2-1 and V is TRBV10-2; no clear D. This CDR3 comprises 12 residues. The V end was cut by 2 bases, the J end by 9 bases, with 8 bases between. The germline V gene has CDR1 WSHSY and CDR2 SAAADI.

The V call is TRBV7-9, the J call TRBJ1-2; D is undetermined. V dropped 5 bases and J dropped 7 bases, with 8 bases sitting between them. Germline CDR1 SEHNR, CDR2 FQNEAQ (reference sequence). This CDR3 contains 11 residues. The CDR3 nucleotides read TGTGCCAGCAGCCCCCCCAGTGGCTACACCTTC. The encoded protein is CASSPPSGYTF.

V usage is TRBV12-5 and J usage is TRBJ2-1; D remains unclear. The CDR3 has 13 residues. The germline V gene encodes CDR1 LGHNT and CDR2 FRNRAP. Trimming removed 3 bases from V and 8 bases from J, with 11 bases in between. The CDR3 protein is CASGFGGLDEQFF. CDR3 sequence (DNA): TGTGCTAGTGGTTTTGGTGGGCTCGATGAGCAGTTCTTC.

This clonotype was detected many times. The genes are TRBV7-2 and TRBJ2-5; maybe TRBD2 (6 bases). The CDR3 runs to 14 residues. Germline CDR1 SGHTA, CDR2 FQGNSA. The ends were cut back, 2 bases at V and 2 bases at J, with 9 bases in the middle. CDR3 loop: CASSLIADQETQYF. CDR3 bases: TGTGCCAGCAGCTTAATAGCGGATCAAGAGACCCAGTACTTC.

The gene calls are TRBV12-3 or TRBV12-4 and TRBJ2-2, with TRBD1 matching over 8 bases. The CDR3 is 15 residues long. Trimming cost V 5 bases and J 3 bases; bases outside gene matches: 5. The CDR3 is CASSGWGQDTGELFF. The CDR3 DNA reads TGTGCCAGCAGTGGGTGGGGACAGGACACCGGGGAGCTGTTTTTT.

The V call is TRBV28, the J call TRBJ1-1; no definite D call. Per germline, CDR1 MDHEN and CDR2 SYDVKM. Trimming took off 4 bases at V and 6 bases at J, with 18 bases between the two ends. The CDR3 runs to 15 residues. The DNA of the CDR3 is TGTGCCAGCAGTTGGACCTACGAGGACTTGGCTGAAGCTTTCTTT. Amino acids: CASSWTYEDLAEAFF.

This clonotype has more than one count but fewer than ten. The CDR3 is CASSLGRLINEQFF. Written as DNA, the CDR3 is TGTGCCAGCAGTTTGGGCAGGTTAATCAATGAGCAGTTCTTC. The chain carries TRBV28 and TRBJ2-1, with D uncertain. Germline assignment: CDR1 MDHEN and CDR2 SYDVKM. The V and J ends lost 3 bases and 6 bases respectively, with 12 bases between them. The CDR3 totals 14 residues.

This sequence joins TRBV7-6 and TRBJ1-1; weak D call: TRBD1 (5 bases). Trimming took off 4 bases at V and 2 bases at J, with 14 bases between the two ends. The CDR3 covers 15 residues. The germline CDR1 and CDR2 sequences are SGHVS and FNYEAQ. The CDR3 is CASSSVRESNTEAFF. The CDR3 nucleotides read TGTGCCAGCAGCTCGGTCAGGGAATCAAACACTGAAGCTTTCTTT.

This clonotype was detected only a few times. This rearrangement joins TRBV11-2 to TRBJ1-3; TRBD1 might be the D (6 bases). The CDR3 extends over 16 amino acids. CDR1 is SGHAT and CDR2 is FQNNGV in the germline V gene. Deletions cut 6 bases from V and 0 bases from J, with 15 bases between. CDR3 in DNA: TGTGCCAGCAGGCCACCTACGGACAGCTCTGGAAACACCATATATTTT. As protein: CASRPPTDSSGNTIYF.

J is TRBJ2-7 and V is TRBV27; D tentatively reads TRBD1 or TRBD2 (7 bases each). V shed 5 bases and J shed 3 bases, with 14 bases lying between them. Germline-derived CDR1 and CDR2 are MNHEY and SMNVEV (reference sequence). This CDR3 is 14 amino acids long. The CDR3, as DNA: TGTGCCAGCAGTCCAGCGGGACAGAGCTACGAGCAGTACTTC. Encoded protein: CASSPAGQSYEQYF.

The table lists this clonotype with a few counts. The chain couples TRBV6-6 to TRBJ2-1, with D hard to call. Per germline, CDR1 MNHNY and CDR2 SVGAGI (reference sequence). V was pared by 6 bases and J by 7 bases, with 10 bases between. The CDR3 has 12 residues. The CDR3 DNA is TGTGCCAGCAGACCATCTAGAAATGAGCAGTTCTTC. It specifies CASRPSRNEQFF.

This clonotype was observed many times. This chain joins TRBV7-2 and TRBJ2-3; the D call may be TRBD1 or TRBD2 (5 bases each). Germline V gives CDR1 SGHTA, CDR2 FQGNSA. The CDR3 consists of 15 residues. Trimming left V 1 base short and J 7 bases short, with 15 bases between. The CDR3 is CASSLGTSGSNTQYF. In nucleotides, the CDR3 is TGTGCCAGCAGCTTAGGCACGTCAGGGAGCAATACGCAGTATTTT.

J is TRBJ1-3 and V is TRBV7-8, with a weak D call TRBD1 (6 bases). This CDR3 spans 16 amino acids. The ends were cut back, 5 bases at V and 6 bases at J, with 20 bases in the middle. The germline V gene encodes CDR1 SGHVS and CDR2 FQNEAQ. The CDR3 protein is CASSRPRGTPSNTIYF. CDR3 DNA: TGTGCCAGCAGCCGTCCTAGGGGGACTCCATCAAACACCATATATTTT. Full variable domain (rest looked up from reference TRBV7-8 and TRBJ1-3): GAGVSQSPRYKVAKRGQDVALRCDPISGHVSLFWYQQALGQGPEFLTYFQNEAQLDKSGLPSDRFFAERPEGSVSTLKIQRTQQEDSAVYLCASSRPRGTPSNTIYFGEGSWLTVV.

J is TRBJ1-2 and V is TRBV6-2 or TRBV6-3; no reliable D call. Germline-derived CDR1 and CDR2 are MNHEY and SVGEGT. V was trimmed by 4 bases and J by 6 bases, leaving 9 bases between them. This CDR3 region has 12 residues. The CDR3 loop reads CASSWEVHGYTF. The DNA for the CDR3 is TGTGCCAGCAGTTGGGAGGTTCATGGCTACACCTTC.